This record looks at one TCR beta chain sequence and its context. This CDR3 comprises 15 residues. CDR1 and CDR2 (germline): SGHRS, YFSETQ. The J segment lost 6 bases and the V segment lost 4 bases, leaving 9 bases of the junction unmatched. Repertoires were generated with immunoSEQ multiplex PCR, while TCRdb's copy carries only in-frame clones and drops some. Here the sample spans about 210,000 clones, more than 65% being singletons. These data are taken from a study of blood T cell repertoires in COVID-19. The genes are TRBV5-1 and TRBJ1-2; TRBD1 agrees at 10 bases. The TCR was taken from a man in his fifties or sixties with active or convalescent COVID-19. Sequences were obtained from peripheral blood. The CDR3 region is CASSPLTGGIDGYTF. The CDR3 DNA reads TGCGCCAGCAGCCCGCTGACAGGGGGCATTGATGGCTACACCTTC.